A single sample gave rise to the 21 T cell receptor beta chains below, sequenced in a study of CD8 T cells in Susac syndrome. It was with random hexamers that 0.5 to 1 ug RNA was reverse transcribed. Via MiXCR, TCRdb re-called the immunoSEQ multiplex PCR reads, giving one row per CDR3 protein. Seen here are over 150,000 distinct CDR3 sequences, roughly 95% observed once, and the top ten hold around 0.12%. Sequenced material: CD4+ T cells from PBMCs. The receptors originated from a human donor with Susac syndrome.

The V gene is TRBV20-1, the J gene TRBJ2-2; 7 bases fit TRBD2. CDR1 DFQATT and CDR2 SNEGSKA come from the germline V gene (reference sequence). V shed 4 bases, J shed 3 bases, and the junction held 5 bases outside the gene matches. The CDR3 extends over 14 amino acids. Here the CDR3 DNA reads TGCAGTGCTAAACCGGGACTACACACCGGGGAGCTGTTTTTT. It translates to CSAKPGLHTGELFF.

The chain carries TRBV7-9 and TRBJ1-2; 9 nucleotides match TRBD1. CDR1 and CDR2 (germline): SEHNR, FQNEAQ (reference sequence). V lost 4 bases to trimming and J lost 4 bases; unmatched junction nucleotides: 7. The CDR3 length is 15 residues. CDR3 DNA sequence: TGTGCCAGCAGCTCGGGACAGGGAATAGGCTATGGCTACACCTTC. It is translated as CASSSGQGIGYGYTF.

CDR3 protein: CASSLDGHVTFF. As DNA, the CDR3 is TGCGCCAGCAGCTTGGATGGGCATGTGACTTTCTTT. The chain has TRBV5-1 and TRBJ1-1; D is unclear. The CDR3 has 12 amino acids. Trimming stripped 0 bases from V and 12 bases from J, with 12 bases between. Germline V gives CDR1 SGHRS, CDR2 YFSETQ.

This clonotype came up once. The chain uses TRBV29-1 and TRBJ2-5; D gene ambiguous. From germline, CDR1 is SQVTM and CDR2 ANQGSEA. V gave up 7 bases and J gave up 4 bases, with 7 bases separating them. CDR3 length: 10 amino acids. The CDR3 sequence: CSGAGETQYF. The DNA for the CDR3 is TGCAGCGGCGCAGGAGAGACCCAGTACTTC.

The chain is built from TRBV9 and TRBJ2-2, with 10 nucleotides matching TRBD2. This CDR3 has 14 residues. CDR1 and CDR2 (germline): SGDLS, YYNGEE. The trim removed 5 bases at V and 2 bases at J, leaving 0 bases unmatched. The CDR3 nucleotides read TGTGCCAGCAGACTAGCGGGAAACACCGGGGAGCTGTTTTTT. Its protein product is CASRLAGNTGELFF.

This chain joins TRBV12-3 or TRBV12-4 and TRBJ1-2; no definite D call. This CDR3 has 12 amino acids. V was trimmed by 3 bases and J by 6 bases, leaving 8 bases between them. The DNA of the CDR3 is TGTGCCAGCAGTTTTCGTTTTGATGGCTACACCTTC. Translated, it gives CASSFRFDGYTF.

In its sample, this clonotype was seen once. The genes are TRBV29-1 and TRBJ1-5, with no clear D. Germline assignment: CDR1 SQVTM and CDR2 ANQGSEA. Trimming stripped 6 bases from V and 3 bases from J, with 15 bases between. The CDR3 is 14 amino acids. CDR3 nucleotide sequence: TGCAGCGTAACCATTGACACGGACAATCAGCCCCAGCATTTT. The encoded protein is CSVTIDTDNQPQHF.

V usage is TRBV6-5 and J usage is TRBJ2-7; TRBD2 aligns across 13 bases. The CDR3 is 16 amino acids. Germline lookup yields CDR1 MNHEY and CDR2 SVGAGI. The J segment lost 5 bases and the V segment lost 7 bases, leaving 11 bases of the junction unmatched. CDR3 sequence (DNA): TGTGCCAGCATTAGGACTAGCGGGAGTCCCGCCCACGAGCAGTACTTC. Protein product: CASIRTSGSPAHEQYF.

The genes are TRBV6-6 and TRBJ2-3; D unclear. This CDR3 is 13 amino acids long. Between the trimmed V and J ends, which lost 2 bases and 4 bases, there was a span of 7 bases. The germline gives CDR1 MNHNY, CDR2 SVGAGI (reference sequence). The CDR3 protein is CASSYPPADTQYF. The CDR3 DNA reads TGTGCCAGCAGTTACCCCCCAGCAGATACGCAGTATTTT.

This chain joins TRBV27 and TRBJ2-3; D may be TRBD1 (6 bases). Germline values: CDR1 MNHEY, CDR2 SMNVEV (reference sequence). The CDR3 runs to 14 residues. The germline V and J ends were trimmed by 5 bases and 2 bases, with 11 bases remaining between them. The CDR3 sequence: CASSPQGFTDTQYF. CDR3 in DNA: TGTGCCAGCAGTCCACAGGGATTCACAGATACGCAGTATTTT.

This chain uses TRBV4-1 with TRBJ1-3; D may be TRBD1 (5 bases). CDR3 size: 14 residues. CDR1 is MGHRA and CDR2 is YSYEKL in the germline V gene. The V end lost 4 bases, the J end lost 4 bases, and 11 bases lay between the germline ends. The CDR3 loop reads CASSPLTAGNTIYF. The CDR3, as DNA: TGCGCCAGCAGCCCCCTGACAGCAGGAAACACCATATATTTT.

This clonotype was seen just once. This chain connects TRBV20-1 to TRBJ1-5; maybe TRBD1 (5 bases). V gave up 1 base and J gave up 9 bases, with 10 bases separating them. Looked up from germline, CDR1 is DFQATT and CDR2 is SNEGSKA (reference sequence). The CDR3 has 12 amino acids. CDR3 sequence (DNA): TGCAGTGCTAGAGGGATGGGACGGCCCCAGCATTTT. This codes for CSARGMGRPQHF.

This clonotype was seen once. V gene TRBV4-3 combines with J gene TRBJ1-6; D remains unclear. Trimming pared 1 base from V and 5 bases from J, leaving 6 bases between. The germline V gene has CDR1 LGHNA and CDR2 YSLEER. The CDR3 runs 14 residues. The CDR3: CASSQGRHNSPLHF. The DNA for the CDR3 is TGCGCCAGCAGCCAAGGGAGACATAATTCACCCCTCCACTTT.

V usage is TRBV29-1 and J usage is TRBJ2-1; 8 nucleotides match TRBD2. CDR3 length: 13 amino acids. Germline-derived CDR1 and CDR2 are SQVTM and ANQGSEA. Unmatched junction bases numbered 4, after V lost 1 base and J lost 8 bases. CDR3 in amino acids: CSVEGLASYEQFF. The CDR3 nucleotides are TGCAGCGTTGAAGGACTAGCGTCGTATGAGCAGTTCTTC.

The sample holds one count of this clonotype. The chain recombines TRBV7-2 with TRBJ2-5; 10 nucleotides line up with TRBD1. V was clipped by 1 base and J by 5 bases; unmatched bases: 7. Germline lookup yields CDR1 SGHTA and CDR2 FQGNSA. The CDR3 has 16 residues. The CDR3: CASSLDLRDRGETQYF. The CDR3 DNA sequence: TGTGCCAGCAGCTTAGATTTGCGGGACAGGGGCGAGACCCAGTACTTC.

This sequence joins TRBV20-1 and TRBJ2-5, with D possibly matching TRBD1 (6 bases). The CDR3 consists of 15 residues. From germline, CDR1 is DFQATT and CDR2 SNEGSKA (reference sequence). Trimming removed 0 bases from V and 1 base from J, with 12 bases in between. CDR3: CSARDARGFQETQYF. The CDR3 DNA reads TGCAGTGCTAGAGACGCCAGGGGTTTCCAAGAGACCCAGTACTTC.

This clonotype was detected only once. This CDR3 is CSAGPISGSGVDTQYF. CDR3 coding DNA: TGCAGTGCTGGACCGATTAGCGGGAGTGGGGTAGATACGCAGTATTTT. The chain joins TRBV20-1 to TRBJ2-3; 9 bases agree with TRBD2. The CDR3 is 16 amino acids. From germline, CDR1 is DFQATT and CDR2 SNEGSKA (reference sequence). Trimming at V came to 5 bases and at J to 5 bases, leaving 14 bases not matched to a gene.

J is TRBJ2-2 and V is TRBV29-1; 7 bases agree with TRBD1. The CDR3 is 14 residues long. CDR1 and CDR2 (germline): SQVTM, ANQGSEA. V trimming: 4 bases; J trimming: 3 bases; junction bases outside the gene matches: 5. The CDR3 DNA follows: TGCAGCGTTGCAGGGACAGTGGACACCGGGGAGCTGTTTTTT. Protein: CSVAGTVDTGELFF.

V is TRBV5-4 and J is TRBJ2-5, with a tentative D call TRBD1 (6 bases). Trimming left V 4 bases short and J 5 bases short, with 18 bases between. Germline V gene data show CDR1 as SGHNT and CDR2 as YYREEE (reference sequence). The CDR3 spans 15 residues. This CDR3 is CASSTSTGPRETQYF. The CDR3 nucleotides read TGTGCCAGCAGCACCTCGACAGGACCGCGGGAGACCCAGTACTTC.

The rearrangement links TRBV24-1 to TRBJ2-2; 7 bases align to TRBD1. From germline, CDR1 is KGHDR and CDR2 SFDVKD. The CDR3 sequence is 16 residues long. With V trimmed by 5 bases and J by 4 bases, 9 bases remained unmatched. This CDR3 reads CATSGTGTAVTGELFF. The CDR3 nucleotides are TGTGCCACCAGTGGAACCGGGACAGCGGTCACCGGGGAGCTGTTTTTT.

The chain couples TRBV28 to TRBJ1-5; D is uncertain. The CDR3 sequence is 13 residues long. Trimming shortened V by 4 bases and J by 8 bases, and 12 bases separated the two germline ends. Germline lookup yields CDR1 MDHEN and CDR2 SYDVKM. The CDR3 reads CASSSPGHEPQHF. For the CDR3, the DNA is TGTGCCAGCAGTTCCCCCGGTCACGAGCCCCAGCATTTT.